This record concerns one T cell receptor (beta chain) sequence. The sample belongs to a study of cytomegalovirus exposure and HLA in healthy donors. PCR amplification relied on 60 Vbeta primers (plus 13 Jbeta primers). Clones were sequenced by immunoSEQ multiplex PCR, and TCRdb holds only the in-frame ones, with some missing. The sample carries some 150,000 clones, roughly 80% recorded once. V lost 8 bases, J lost 0 bases, and 6 bases stayed unmatched. The length of the CDR3 is 15 residues. Germline-derived CDR1 and CDR2 are WSHSY and SAAADI. V is TRBV10-2 and J is TRBJ2-7; 11 positions agree with TRBD1. The sample taken for sequencing was PBMCs. The origin of this receptor is a female donor in good health and CMV-seronegative. The CDR3 loop is CASGGGQGDSYEQYF. Here the CDR3 DNA reads TGCGCCAGCGGGGGGGGACAGGGGGACTCCTACGAGCAGTACTTC.